Listed below are T cell receptor beta chains from one sample, sequenced in a study of T cell responses to AZD1222 COVID-19 vaccine. Some clones are missing from TCRdb's copy, which holds only in-frame ones; the method was immunoSEQ multiplex PCR. There are 100,000 or so clones in the sample; roughly 89% occur only once, and 3% to 3.5% lies in the top ten. Sequencing was performed on peripheral blood, taken on day 0 of AZD1222 vaccination. The receptors were gathered from an adult in good health. Both conserved end residues are part of each CDR3. The D gene is left open where the match is weak. A row's size may be missing; if present it is once, few, many or a size class.

d_gene	v_gene	abundance	j_gene	CDR3aa	CDR3nt
.	TRBV11-2	.	TRBJ2-3	CASSFRAGQRTDTQYF	TGTGCCAGCAGCTTTAGGGCGGGACAACGCACAGATACGCAGTATTTT
TRBD2	TRBV5-1	.	TRBJ2-1	CASSYGGGSYNEQFF	TGCGCCAGCAGCTACGGCGGGGGGTCCTACAATGAGCAGTTCTTC
.	TRBV18	.	TRBJ1-4	CASSLGSEKLFF	TGTGCCAGCTCACTAGGGAGTGAAAAACTGTTTTTT
TRBD1	TRBV3-1/TRBV3-2	.	TRBJ1-2	CASSQPGTGALWGYTF	TGTGCCAGCAGCCAGCCCGGGACAGGGGCCCTTTGGGGCTACACCTTC
.	TRBV18	.	TRBJ1-2	CASSPSAREGYGYTF	TGTGCCAGCTCACCATCCGCCAGGGAGGGCTATGGCTACACCTTC
TRBD2	TRBV4-2	.	TRBJ2-7	CASSQQRGGNSYEQYF	TGTGCCAGCAGCCAACAACGGGGGGGAAATTCCTACGAGCAGTACTTC
TRBD2	TRBV6-5	once	TRBJ2-1	CASSYGRVRANEQFF	TGTGCCAGCAGTTACGGGAGGGTCCGGGCCAATGAGCAGTTCTTC
.	TRBV2	.	TRBJ1-6	CASRHFYRPEGSPLHF	TGTGCCAGCAGACATTTTTATCGGCCGGAGGGTTCACCCCTCCACTTT
TRBD1	TRBV7-9	.	TRBJ1-4	CASTDPLSTGALNEKLFF	TGTGCCAGCACCGACCCTCTCTCGACAGGGGCCCTCAATGAAAAACTGTTTTTT
.	TRBV4-2	.	TRBJ1-6	CASSQDIADSSPLHF	TGTGCCAGCAGCCAAGATATTGCTGATTCGTCACCCCTCCACTTT
.	TRBV5-1	.	TRBJ2-1	CASSPMSGVYNEQFF	TGCGCCAGCAGCCCTATGTCCGGGGTCTACAATGAGCAGTTCTTC
.	TRBV11-2	.	TRBJ1-6	CASSFSLDNSPLHF	TGTGCCAGCAGCTTTAGCTTGGATAATTCACCCCTCCACTTT
TRBD1	TRBV2	.	TRBJ1-1	CASRPTQGANTEAFF	TGTGCCAGCAGACCAACACAGGGGGCTAATACGGAAGCTTTCTTT
.	TRBV7-2	.	TRBJ1-5	CASSLATGAINQPQHF	TGTGCCAGCAGCTTAGCGACAGGCGCCATTAATCAGCCCCAGCATTTT
.	TRBV19	few	TRBJ1-1	CASTPGGGPMNTEAFF	TGTGCCAGTACCCCAGGCGGGGGGCCCATGAACACTGAAGCTTTCTTT
TRBD1	TRBV19	.	TRBJ2-2	CASRSDREVGELFF	TGTGCCAGTAGATCGGACAGGGAGGTCGGGGAGCTGTTTTTT
TRBD1	TRBV6-5	.	TRBJ2-2	CASSRPGQGAGELFF	TGTGCCAGCAGTCGCCCGGGACAGGGGGCCGGGGAGCTGTTTTTT
.	TRBV30	once	TRBJ1-2	CAWRDRDGYTF	TGTGCCTGGAGAGATAGAGATGGCTACACCTTC
.	TRBV6-2/TRBV6-3	.	TRBJ1-1	CASSYAGGTEAFF	TGTGCCAGCAGTTATGCGGGGGGAACTGAAGCTTTCTTT
.	TRBV5-8	.	TRBJ2-5	CASSLWVETQYF	TGTGCCAGCAGCCTGTGGGTAGAGACCCAGTACTTC
.	TRBV5-1	.	TRBJ1-2	CASSLGVAQGSYGYTF	TGCGCCAGCAGCTTGGGGGTAGCCCAAGGGTCCTATGGCTACACCTTC
.	TRBV2	.	TRBJ1-4	CASRTGILGEKLFF	TGTGCCAGCAGGACCGGGATCCTCGGAGAAAAACTGTTTTTT
.	TRBV2	.	TRBJ1-2	CASSEASFGDLYGYTF	TGTGCCAGCAGTGAAGCGTCTTTCGGGGACCTCTATGGCTACACCTTC
.	TRBV5-1	.	TRBJ1-1	CASSPGGNPVNTEAFF	TGCGCCAGCAGCCCGGGGGGGAACCCGGTAAACACTGAAGCTTTCTTT
.	TRBV18	once	TRBJ1-1	CASSPSGGIVAGNTEAFF	TGTGCCAGCTCACCCTCGGGGGGGATTGTCGCCGGTAACACTGAAGCTTTCTTT
.	TRBV7-2	few	TRBJ1-2	CASSPSARGASFGYTF	TGTGCCAGCAGCCCGAGTGCCAGAGGGGCCAGTTTTGGCTACACCTTC
.	TRBV3-1/TRBV3-2	.	TRBJ2-7	CASSQAMGWSSYEQYF	TGTGCCAGCAGCCAAGCTATGGGGTGGAGCTCCTACGAGCAGTACTTC
.	TRBV24-1	.	TRBJ1-1	CATTWGEGTEAFF	TGTGCCACCACCTGGGGCGAGGGAACTGAAGCTTTCTTT
.	TRBV6-5	.	TRBJ1-6	CASSYRNSPLHF	TGTGCCAGCAGTTACCGGAATTCACCCCTCCACTTT
TRBD2	TRBV5-1	.	TRBJ2-7	CASSLIGTSGGTYEQYF	TGCGCCAGCAGCTTGATAGGGACTAGCGGGGGGACCTACGAGCAGTACTTC
TRBD1	TRBV20-1	once	TRBJ1-2	CSASWWKGAQGYGYTF	TGCAGTGCTAGTTGGTGGAAGGGGGCGCAGGGCTATGGCTACACCTTC
.	TRBV13	.	TRBJ2-3	CASSLVSGAFTDTQYF	TGTGCCAGCAGCTTAGTGTCGGGGGCTTTTACAGATACGCAGTATTTT
TRBD1	TRBV18	.	TRBJ2-7	CASSPRQGFYEQYF	TGTGCCAGCTCACCACGACAGGGGTTCTACGAGCAGTACTTC
.	TRBV5-1	.	TRBJ1-4	CASSLGQNGKLFF	TGCGCCAGCAGCTTGGGACAGAACGGAAAACTGTTTTTT
TRBD2	TRBV7-8	.	TRBJ2-7	CASSLLLAGGQDEQYF	TGTGCCAGCAGCTTACTATTAGCGGGGGGGCAAGACGAGCAGTACTTC
TRBD1	TRBV28	.	TRBJ2-1	CASSSPGQDYNEQFF	TGTGCCAGCAGTTCCCCGGGACAGGACTACAATGAGCAGTTCTTC
.	TRBV6-4	.	TRBJ2-1	CASSDGGASYNEQFF	TGTGCCAGCAGTGACGGGGGGGCGTCCTACAATGAGCAGTTCTTC
TRBD1	TRBV19	.	TRBJ2-7	CASSINRGRDEQYF	TGTGCCAGTAGCATTAACAGGGGCAGGGACGAGCAGTACTTC
TRBD1	TRBV28	.	TRBJ1-2	CASRSGGLGYTF	TGTGCCAGCAGATCAGGGGGTTTAGGCTACACCTTC